A single sample is the source of the 9 T cell receptor beta chains below, sequenced in a study of cytotoxic CD8 clonotypes in ibrutinib-treated CLL. Data came from immunoSEQ multiplex PCR; TCRdb stores just in-frame clones and leaves some out. The table lists 150,000 to 250,000 clones, over 55% of them singletons, with over 10% in the top ten. This material consisted of PBMCs, taken after 24 months of ibrutinib treatment. All receptors come from a human donor with chronic lymphocytic leukemia.

The J gene is TRBJ2-1, the V gene TRBV27, with 7 bases aligning to TRBD2. Germline CDR1 is MNHEY and CDR2 is SMNVEV (reference sequence). This CDR3 contains 15 residues. Trimming removed 5 bases from V and 8 bases from J; junction bases left unmatched: 12. CDR3 nucleotide sequence: TGTGCCAGCAGTCCTTCCTTCGGGAGGTCCTATGAGCAGTTCTTC. Its translation is CASSPSFGRSYEQFF.

This chain uses TRBV6-4 with TRBJ2-3, with D perhaps TRBD2 (7 bases). The length of the CDR3 is 15 residues. V was pared by 6 bases and J by 0 bases, with 13 bases between. Germline CDR1 is MRHNA and CDR2 is SNTAGT. As DNA, the CDR3 is TGTGCCAGCAGCTCACGGGGGGCGAGCACAGATACGCAGTATTTT. Translation: CASSSRGASTDTQYF.

V gene TRBV2 combines with J gene TRBJ1-5; D remains ambiguous. The CDR3 consists of 17 residues. CDR1 and CDR2 from the germline V gene are SNHLY and FYNNEI. Trimming stripped 4 bases from V and 1 base from J, with 17 bases between. This chain's CDR3 is CASSVPSAGGSNQPQHF. The CDR3, as DNA: TGTGCCAGCAGTGTTCCCTCGGCAGGTGGGAGCAATCAGCCCCAGCATTTT. Full variable domain (outside the CDR3, taken from reference TRBV2 and TRBJ1-5): EPEVTQTPSHQVTQMGQEVILRCVPISNHLYFYWYRQILGQKVEFLVSFYNNEISEKSEIFDDQFSVERPDGSNFTLKIRSTKLEDSAMYFCASSVPSAGGSNQPQHFGDGTRLSIL.

This chain links TRBV27 with TRBJ2-7; D may be TRBD1 (6 bases). Germline V lookup: CDR1 MNHEY, CDR2 SMNVEV (reference sequence). The CDR3 loop spans 14 amino acids. V shed 6 bases and J shed 3 bases, with 15 bases lying between them. CDR3 loop: CASRPTGTNYEQYF. The CDR3 nucleotides are TGTGCCAGCAGGCCTACCGGGACAAACTACGAGCAGTACTTC.

The CDR3 here is CASSDLDSGNTIYF. The DNA for the CDR3 is TGTGCCAGCAGCGACCTCGACTCTGGAAACACCATATATTTT. V is TRBV5-4 and J is TRBJ1-3; D uncertain. This CDR3 contains 14 residues. V was cut by 4 bases and J by 0 bases, with 8 bases left in between. CDR1 and CDR2 (germline): SGHNT, YYREEE (reference sequence).

This chain uses TRBV19 with TRBJ1-1, with a tentative D call TRBD1 (5 bases). This CDR3 spans 13 amino acids. Per the germline V gene, CDR1 is LNHDA and CDR2 is SQIVND (reference sequence). Trimming took 2 bases from V and 4 from J, leaving 8 bases between them. The CDR3 here is CASSILGTTEAFF. In DNA form, the CDR3 reads TGTGCCAGTAGTATATTAGGGACCACTGAAGCTTTCTTT.

The V and J genes are TRBV5-4 and TRBJ2-3; D is unresolved. This CDR3 is 12 amino acids long. Deletions cut 0 bases from V and 8 bases from J, with 7 bases between. Germline CDR1 and CDR2: SGHNT and YYREEE (reference sequence). The CDR3 spells CASSLGERTQYF. The CDR3 bases are TGTGCCAGCAGCTTGGGAGAACGTACGCAGTATTTT.

The chain couples TRBV28 to TRBJ2-3; a weak D match, TRBD2 (6 bases). This CDR3 contains 13 residues. V dropped 6 bases and J dropped 4 bases, with 11 bases sitting between them. Germline V gene sequence: CDR1 MDHEN, CDR2 SYDVKM. Written as DNA, the CDR3 is TGTGCCAGCAGCACGCCTAGCGCAGATACGCAGTATTTT. This codes for CASSTPSADTQYF.

The J gene is TRBJ1-1, the V gene TRBV18; 8 positions agree with TRBD1. The CDR3 runs 14 residues. Trimming cost V 5 bases and J 8 bases; bases outside gene matches: 10. Germline assignment: CDR1 KGHSH and CDR2 LQKENI. CDR3 nucleotides: TGTGCCAGCTCATCCAGGGGGCGCGAAGTGGAAGCTTTCTTT. It translates to CASSSRGREVEAFF.